One TCR beta chain is described in this entry. The target antigen is unknown. Assay: immunoSEQ multiplex PCR; the TCRdb copy retains only in-frame clones and omits some. Of several thousand clones listed, roughly 79% were seen once; the top ten hold about 9%. This record comes from a study of immune cell composition in non-small cell lung cancer. The overall study: Tumours were mainly lung adenocarcinoma or squamous cell carcinoma. Regarding the study as a whole: It was not proven that tumour-reactive clones equal dominant tumour-associated clones. Smoking pack-years did not significantly correlate with tumour TCR-beta clonality.

DNA was extracted from unsorted cell suspensions stored frozen. The receptor was isolated from a human donor with non-small cell lung cancer. The sequencing input was lung tumor tissue.

CDR3 sequence (DNA): TGTGCCAGCAGTTTATGGAGTCAGCGTAGCAATCAGCCCCAGCATTTT. Amino acid sequence: CASSLWSQRSNQPQHF. The chain links TRBV28 to TRBJ1-5; D not certain. Germline lookup yields CDR1 MDHEN and CDR2 SYDVKM. Trimming took 0 bases from V and 0 from J, leaving 9 bases between them. The CDR3 sequence is 16 residues long.